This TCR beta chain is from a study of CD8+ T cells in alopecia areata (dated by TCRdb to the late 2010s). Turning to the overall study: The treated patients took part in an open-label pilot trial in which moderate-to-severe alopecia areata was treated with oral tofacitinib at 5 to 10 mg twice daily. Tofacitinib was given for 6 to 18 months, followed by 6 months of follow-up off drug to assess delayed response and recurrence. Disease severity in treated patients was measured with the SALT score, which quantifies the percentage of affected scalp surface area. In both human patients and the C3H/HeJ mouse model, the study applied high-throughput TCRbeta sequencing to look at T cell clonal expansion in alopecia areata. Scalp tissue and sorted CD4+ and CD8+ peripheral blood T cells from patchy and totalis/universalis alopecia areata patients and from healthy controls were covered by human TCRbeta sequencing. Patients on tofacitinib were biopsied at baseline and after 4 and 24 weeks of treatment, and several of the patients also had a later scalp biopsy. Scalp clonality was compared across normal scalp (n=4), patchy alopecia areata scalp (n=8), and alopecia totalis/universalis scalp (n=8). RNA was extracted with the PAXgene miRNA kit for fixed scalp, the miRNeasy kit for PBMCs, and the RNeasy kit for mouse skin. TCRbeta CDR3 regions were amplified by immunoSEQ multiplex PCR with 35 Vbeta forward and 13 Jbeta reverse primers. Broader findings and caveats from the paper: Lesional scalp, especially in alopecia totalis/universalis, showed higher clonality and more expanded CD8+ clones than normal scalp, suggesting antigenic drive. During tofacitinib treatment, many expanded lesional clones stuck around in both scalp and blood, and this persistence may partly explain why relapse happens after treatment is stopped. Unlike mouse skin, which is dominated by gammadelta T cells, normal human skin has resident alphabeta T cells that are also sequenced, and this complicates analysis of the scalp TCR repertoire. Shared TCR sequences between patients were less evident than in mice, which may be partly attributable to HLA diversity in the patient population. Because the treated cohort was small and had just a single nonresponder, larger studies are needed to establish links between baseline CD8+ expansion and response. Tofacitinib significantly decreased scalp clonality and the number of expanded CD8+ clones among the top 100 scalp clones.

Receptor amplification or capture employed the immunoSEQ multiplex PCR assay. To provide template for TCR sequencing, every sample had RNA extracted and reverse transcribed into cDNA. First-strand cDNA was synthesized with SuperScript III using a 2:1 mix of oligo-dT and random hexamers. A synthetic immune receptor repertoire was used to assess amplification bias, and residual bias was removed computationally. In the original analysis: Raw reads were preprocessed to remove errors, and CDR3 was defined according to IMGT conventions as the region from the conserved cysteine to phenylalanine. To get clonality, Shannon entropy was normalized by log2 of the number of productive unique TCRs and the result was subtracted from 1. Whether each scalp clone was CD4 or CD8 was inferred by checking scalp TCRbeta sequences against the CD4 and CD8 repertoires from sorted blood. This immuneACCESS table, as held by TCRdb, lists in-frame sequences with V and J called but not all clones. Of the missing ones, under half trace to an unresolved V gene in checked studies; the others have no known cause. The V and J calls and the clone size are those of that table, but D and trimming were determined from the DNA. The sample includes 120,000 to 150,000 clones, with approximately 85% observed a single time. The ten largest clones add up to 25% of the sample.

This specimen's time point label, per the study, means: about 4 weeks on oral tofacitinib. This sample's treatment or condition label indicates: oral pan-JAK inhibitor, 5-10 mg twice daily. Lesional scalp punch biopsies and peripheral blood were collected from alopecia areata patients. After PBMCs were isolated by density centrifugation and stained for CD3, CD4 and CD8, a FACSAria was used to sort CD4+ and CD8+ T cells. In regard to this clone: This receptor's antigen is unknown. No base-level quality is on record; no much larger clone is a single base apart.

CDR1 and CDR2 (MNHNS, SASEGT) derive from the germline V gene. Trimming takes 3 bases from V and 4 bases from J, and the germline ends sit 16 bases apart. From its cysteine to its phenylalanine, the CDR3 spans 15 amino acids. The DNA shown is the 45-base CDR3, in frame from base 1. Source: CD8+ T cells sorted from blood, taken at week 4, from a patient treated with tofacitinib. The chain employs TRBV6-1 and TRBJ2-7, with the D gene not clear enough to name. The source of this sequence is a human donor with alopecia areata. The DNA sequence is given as TGTGCCAGCAGTGAGGTCGGCGGAAGCGCGTACGAGCAGTACTTC. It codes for CASSEVGGSAYEQYF.